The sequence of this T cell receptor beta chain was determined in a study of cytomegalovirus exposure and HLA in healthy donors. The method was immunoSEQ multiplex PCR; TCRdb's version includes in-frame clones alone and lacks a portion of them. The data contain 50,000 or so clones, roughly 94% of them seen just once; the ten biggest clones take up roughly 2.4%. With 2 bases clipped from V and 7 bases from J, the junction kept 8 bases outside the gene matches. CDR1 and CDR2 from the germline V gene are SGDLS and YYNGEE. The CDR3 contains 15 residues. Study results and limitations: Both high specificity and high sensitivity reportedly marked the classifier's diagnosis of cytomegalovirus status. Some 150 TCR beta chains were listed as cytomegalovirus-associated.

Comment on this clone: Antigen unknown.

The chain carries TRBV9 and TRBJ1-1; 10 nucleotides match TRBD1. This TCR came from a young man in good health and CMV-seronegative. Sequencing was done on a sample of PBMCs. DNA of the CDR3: TGTGCCAGCAGCGTCGGGACAGGGGTCTTCATTGAAGCTTTCTTT. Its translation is CASSVGTGVFIEAFF.